The TCR beta chain described here comes from a study of blood T cell repertoires in COVID-19. Study-wide context: Samples came from the United States, Italy and Spain, spanning acute and convalescent COVID-19. PBMCs, B-cell-depleted T cells, or T cells provided the cDNA or gDNA that made up the material.

In germline, CDR1 is MNHEY, CDR2 SMNVEV (reference sequence). V was cut by 8 bases and J by 4 bases, with 15 bases left in between. The CDR3 has 13 amino acids. Methods used by the authors: Amplifying reference gene primers gave estimates of nucleated cell counts. Sequencing used immunoSEQ multiplex PCR; TCRdb keeps in-frame clones, though not all of them. V and J calls and clone size are copied from that table; D and trimming were computed from the DNA. The sample has some 130,000 clones, around 80% seen once. Sequencing used peripheral blood. This clonotype originated in a man in his 70s with acute or convalescent COVID-19. The V and J genes are TRBV27 and TRBJ2-7; perhaps TRBD2 as D (7 bases). The CDR3 protein is CASGTRGGYEQYF. The CDR3 nucleotides are TGTGCCAGCGGTACAAGGGGGGGTTACGAGCAGTACTTC.